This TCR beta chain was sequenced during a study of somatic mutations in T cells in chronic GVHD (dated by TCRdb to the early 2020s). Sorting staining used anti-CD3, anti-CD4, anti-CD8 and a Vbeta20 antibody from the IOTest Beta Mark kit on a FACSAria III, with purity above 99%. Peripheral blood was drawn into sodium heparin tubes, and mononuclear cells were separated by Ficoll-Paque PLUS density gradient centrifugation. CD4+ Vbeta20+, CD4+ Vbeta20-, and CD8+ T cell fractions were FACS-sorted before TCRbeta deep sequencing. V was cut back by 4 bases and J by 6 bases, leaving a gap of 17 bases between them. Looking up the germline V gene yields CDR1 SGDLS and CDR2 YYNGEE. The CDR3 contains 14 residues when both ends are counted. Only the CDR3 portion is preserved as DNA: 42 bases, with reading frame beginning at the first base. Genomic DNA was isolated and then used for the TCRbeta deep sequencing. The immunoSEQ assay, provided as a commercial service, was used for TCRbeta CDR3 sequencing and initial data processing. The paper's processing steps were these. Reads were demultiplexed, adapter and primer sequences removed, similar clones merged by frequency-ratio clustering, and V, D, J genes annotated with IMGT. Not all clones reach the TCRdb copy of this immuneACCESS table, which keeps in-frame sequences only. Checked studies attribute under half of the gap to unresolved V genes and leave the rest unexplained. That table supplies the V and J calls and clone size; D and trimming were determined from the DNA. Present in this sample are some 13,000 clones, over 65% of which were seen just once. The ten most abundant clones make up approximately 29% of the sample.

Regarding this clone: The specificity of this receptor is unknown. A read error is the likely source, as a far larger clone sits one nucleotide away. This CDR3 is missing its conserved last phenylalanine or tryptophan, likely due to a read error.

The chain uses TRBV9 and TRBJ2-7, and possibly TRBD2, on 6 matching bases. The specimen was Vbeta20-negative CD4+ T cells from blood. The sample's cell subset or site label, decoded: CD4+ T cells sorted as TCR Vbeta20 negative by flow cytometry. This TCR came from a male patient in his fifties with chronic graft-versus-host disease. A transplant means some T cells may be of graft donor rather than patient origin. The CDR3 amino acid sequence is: CASSYPSQGGEQYL. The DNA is TGTGCCAGCAGCTACCCCTCGCAGGGAGGCGAGCAGTACCTC.